A single TCR beta chain is shown here with its context. This clonotype came up a few times. What antigen it recognizes has not been identified. Base qualities are not recorded, but no much larger clone differs from it by a single base. Inclusive of the bounding cysteine and phenylalanine, the CDR3 is 14 residues long. Here the CDR3 DNA is all that survives: 42 bases in frame from base 1. Sequences LGHNA (CDR1) and YSLEER (CDR2) are obtained from the germline V gene. Trimming takes 4 bases from V and 1 base from J, and the germline ends sit 10 bases apart. These data come from a study of post-analysis software for immune sequencing data (dated by TCRdb to between 2015 and 2016). About the study as a whole: Relapsing-remitting, secondary progressive and progressive-relapsing multiple sclerosis were recorded as disease courses, and subtype annotation was lacking for some patients. A subset of samples was prepared in parallel using single-end sample barcoding, then pooled and co-amplified after Illumina adapter ligation. The patient repertoires were compared against approximately ten previously published healthy control repertoires obtained from donors aged 6 to 25 years. The full study reports these points: Significantly higher frequencies in patients than in controls were found for roughly 5 TRBV segments, including TRBV5-6, TRBV5-1 and TRBV20-1. Normalized Chao1 diversity was significantly lower in multiple sclerosis patients than controls, suggesting substantial peripheral T-cell clonal expansion. Strong co-clustering of samples prepared in the same batch was shown by direct clustering with F measure, prompting a batch-effect correction. The control group was slightly older than the multiple sclerosis patient group.

Receptors were amplified or captured by PCR. Instrument used: Illumina HiSeq 2500. Unique molecular identifiers were incorporated into TCR beta cDNA libraries to reduce PCR and sequencing biases. Every 1 to 10 million input T cells yielded 500,000 or so cDNA molecules, meaning each molecule approximated one T cell. Patient libraries were prepared and sequenced with the same protocol used for the earlier healthy control dataset. Samples belonging to the same batch were prepared together, multiplexed and sequenced on a shared HiSeq lane. The authors processed their data as follows. MIGEC was used to process the raw barcoded reads, and molecular identifier groups with only a single read were discarded before consensus assembly and CDR3 extraction. Clonotype tables were post-analysed with VDJtools, and diversity was normalized by down-sampling all datasets to the smallest sample size. In repertoire overlap clustering, CDR3 amino acid sequences, but not nucleotide sequences, were matched to correct batch-related cross-sample contamination. Using fastp at Q25 and MiXCR, TCRdb reprocessed the public reads and kept productive beta chains. Each entry merges the rows of one CDR3 protein and shows their most common DNA and genes. Here the V and J calls rest on TCRdb's processing, not on the authors' analysis. In all, the sample holds about 460,000 distinct CDR3 sequences, and roughly 46% of those were seen once. The top ten constitute over 10% of the sample.

To demonstrate the VDJtools post-analysis software, the study profiled TCR beta repertoires from the peripheral blood of 10 to 15 young patients with multiple sclerosis. The multiple sclerosis patients were children and adolescents between about 6 and 16 years of age. Recombination joined TRBV4-3 with TRBJ2-5; no D gene can be assigned with confidence. Sequenced: blood. This clonotype was obtained from a girl aged 10 to 17 with multiple sclerosis. Read as DNA, the sequence is TGCGCCAGCAGCCCACTATTGGGCCAAGAGACCCAGTACTTC. Protein translation: CASSPLLGQETQYF.